The entry below gives a single T cell receptor beta chain sequence along with its context. This clone's antigen is unknown. No base quality information exists; no much larger clone differs at one position. This specimen comes from a study of CXCR4 blockade with PD-1 therapy in pancreatic cancer (dated 2019 in TCRdb). About the full investigation: The study analyzed resected pancreatic ductal adenocarcinoma using both multiplex immunohistochemistry and TCRbeta immunosequencing, alongside ex vivo slice culture that tested PD-1 and CXCR4 blockade. To assess intratumoral heterogeneity, two geographically distinct regions from each of 5 to 7 tumors were TCR-sequenced.

The archived tumor blocks came from patients who had not received neoadjuvant therapy before resection. In the preserved-tissue arm, the study used 30 to 35 surgical resection samples taken from more than 20 pancreatic ductal adenocarcinoma patients who had not previously been treated. For the resection arm, ten 5-micron curls of FFPE tumor adjacent to the multiplex immunohistochemistry slide were used for DNA extraction. From the cysteine up to the phenylalanine, the CDR3 has a length of 14 residues. CDR3 DNA is the only sequence kept; it has 42 bases, read in frame from the first base. V lost 6 bases and J lost 0 bases; the stretch between them is 9 bases long. From a lookup of the germline V gene (reference sequence), CDR1 and CDR2 are LNHDA and SQIVND. What the study reported, not specific to this receptor: Only TCRbeta chains were sequenced, so true antigen-specificity overlap of convergent dominant clones remained unconfirmed pending paired alpha-beta single-cell sequencing. Clonal expansion was observed in tumors, with a mean productive clonality of about 0.14 compared with 0.04 to 0.06 in healthy blood, but no correlation between clonality and survival was found. A strong correlation was found between the frequency of an amino acid clone and the number of distinct nucleotide rearrangements encoding that clone, which suggests convergent selection driven by common tumor antigens.

TCRbeta CDR3 regions were immunosequenced from extracted DNA using the immunoSEQ Assay at Adaptive Biotechnologies. Regarding the original processing steps: To measure the absolute abundance of each unique TCRbeta CDR3, the sequences were collapsed and filtered. Clonality was defined as 1 minus Pielou's evenness, computed on productive in-frame rearrangements only. Regional overlap was evaluated by tracking the top 100 nucleotide rearrangements across paired samples, and paired versus unrelated samples were compared using the Morisita index. Convergence of nucleotide rearrangements onto identical amino acid sequences was assessed with the immunoSEQ Rearrangement Details tool. Held by TCRdb, this immuneACCESS table contains in-frame sequences only and omits some clones. Under half of the omission traces to an unresolved V gene where checked; the cause of the rest is unknown. The DNA was the basis for D and trimming; V, J and clone size are from that table. The sample has some 5,000 clones on record, around 59% of them singletons. The ten largest make up approximately 7% of the sample.

The origin of this receptor is a human donor with pancreatic ductal adenocarcinoma. Sequencing was carried out using tumor tissue. The rearranged segments are TRBV19 and TRBJ1-5, with no confidently assigned D gene. The encoded CDR3 is CASSTTISNQPQHF. The nucleotide sequence is given as TGTGCCAGTAGCACTACGATTAGCAATCAGCCCCAGCATTTT.